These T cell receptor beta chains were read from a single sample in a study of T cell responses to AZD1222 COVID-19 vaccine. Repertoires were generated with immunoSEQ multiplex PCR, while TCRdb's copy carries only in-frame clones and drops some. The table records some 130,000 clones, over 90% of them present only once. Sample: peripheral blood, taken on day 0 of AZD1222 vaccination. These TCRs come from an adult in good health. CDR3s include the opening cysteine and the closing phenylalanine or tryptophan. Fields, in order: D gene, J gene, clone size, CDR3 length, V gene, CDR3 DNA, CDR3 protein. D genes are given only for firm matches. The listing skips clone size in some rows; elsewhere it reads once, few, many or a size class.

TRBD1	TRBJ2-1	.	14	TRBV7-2	TGTGCCAGCAGGACAGGGGGCGCTTACAATGAGCAGTTCTTC	CASRTGGAYNEQFF
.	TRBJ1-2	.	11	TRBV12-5	TGTGCTAGTGGAATTCTGGATGGCTACACCTTC	CASGILDGYTF
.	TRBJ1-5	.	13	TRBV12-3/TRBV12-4	TGTGCCAGCAGTTTAAGTGGCAATCAGCCCCAGCATTTT	CASSLSGNQPQHF
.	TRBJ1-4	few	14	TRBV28	TGTGCCAGCAGTTTAAGTGGCCGAAGGGAAAAACTGTTTTTT	CASSLSGRREKLFF
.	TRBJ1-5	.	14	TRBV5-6	TGTGCCAGCAGCCTCGCGGCGGGGAAAAGGCCCCAGCATTTT	CASSLAAGKRPQHF
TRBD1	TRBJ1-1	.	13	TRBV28	TGTGCCAGCAGTGGAGGGACAGGGTCAAAAGCTTTCTTT	CASSGGTGSKAFF
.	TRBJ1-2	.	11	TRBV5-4	TGTGCCAGCAGCTTGGTCGATGGCTACACCTTC	CASSLVDGYTF
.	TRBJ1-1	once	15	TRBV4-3	TGCGCCAGCAGCCAAGATCCGGGATTGAACACTGAAGCTTTCTTT	CASSQDPGLNTEAFF
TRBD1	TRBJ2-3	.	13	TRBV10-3	TGTGCCAGCCAGGACAGGGGAACAGATACGCAGTATTTT	CASQDRGTDTQYF
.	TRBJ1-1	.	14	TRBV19	TGTGCCAGTAGTCAAGGAGGGATGAACACTGAAGCTTTCTTT	CASSQGGMNTEAFF
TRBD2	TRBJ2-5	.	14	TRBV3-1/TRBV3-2	TGTGCCAGCAGCCAACGGACTAGCCAAGAGACCCAGTACTTC	CASSQRTSQETQYF
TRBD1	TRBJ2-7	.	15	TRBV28	TGTGCCAGCTCAGTTGTTGGAGACAGGGGGCTCGAGCAGTACTTC	CASSVVGDRGLEQYF
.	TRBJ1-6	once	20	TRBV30	TGTGCCTGGAGTGTACATCAGGGCTTTTTTGGAGGGTACTATAATTCACCCCTCCACTTT	CAWSVHQGFFGGYYNSPLHF
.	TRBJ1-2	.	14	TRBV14	TGTGCCAGCAGCCAAGATGACAGTTACTATGGCTACACCTTC	CASSQDDSYYGYTF
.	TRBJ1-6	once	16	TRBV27	TGTGCCAGCAGTTACCCCGGGCAGCCGGGGAATTCACCCCTCCACTTT	CASSYPGQPGNSPLHF